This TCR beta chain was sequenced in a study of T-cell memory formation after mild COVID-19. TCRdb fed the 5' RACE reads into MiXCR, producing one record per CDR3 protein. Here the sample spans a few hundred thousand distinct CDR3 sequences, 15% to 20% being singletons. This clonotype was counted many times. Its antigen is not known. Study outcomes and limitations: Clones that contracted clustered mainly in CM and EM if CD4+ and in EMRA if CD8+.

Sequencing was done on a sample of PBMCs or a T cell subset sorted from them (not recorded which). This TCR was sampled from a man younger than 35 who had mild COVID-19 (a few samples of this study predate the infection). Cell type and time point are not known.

CDR3 in amino acids: CASSLDSTDTQYF. The CDR3 nucleotides read TGTGCCAGCAGCTTGGACAGCACAGATACGCAGTATTTT. The chain uses TRBV5-4 and TRBJ2-3; no firm D call. This CDR3 is 13 amino acids long. Germline V gene lookup returns CDR1 SGHNT and CDR2 YYREEE (reference sequence). V lost 0 bases and J 0 bases, leaving 2 bases between the germline ends.